This TCR beta chain was sequenced during a study of identifying expanded T cells in peripheral blood. Study-level points and caveats: Differentially abundant clones: around 1.2 between replicates, approximately 15 at around 2 weeks, approximately 19 at four. Clone count variance between roughly 2-week samples rose with total template count.

No infections or other immune events were documented during collection. The data were produced by immunoSEQ multiplex PCR, yet TCRdb's version contains in-frame clones alone and is incomplete. The table shows about 110,000 clones, with about 88% occurring only once. With 11 bases removed from V and 2 bases from J, the gap between germline ends came to 11 bases. CDR1 is SNHLY and CDR2 is FYNNEI in the germline V gene. The CDR3 has 12 residues. Notes on this clone: The target antigen is unknown.

This sequence was found in a person aged 18 to 69 in good health. The sequencing sample was made of blood. The chain is built from TRBV2 and TRBJ2-3; the D gene is possibly TRBD2 (6 bases). As DNA, the CDR3 is TGTGCCGGTCGGGAGAACACAGATACGCAGTATTTT. Protein: CAGRENTDTQYF.